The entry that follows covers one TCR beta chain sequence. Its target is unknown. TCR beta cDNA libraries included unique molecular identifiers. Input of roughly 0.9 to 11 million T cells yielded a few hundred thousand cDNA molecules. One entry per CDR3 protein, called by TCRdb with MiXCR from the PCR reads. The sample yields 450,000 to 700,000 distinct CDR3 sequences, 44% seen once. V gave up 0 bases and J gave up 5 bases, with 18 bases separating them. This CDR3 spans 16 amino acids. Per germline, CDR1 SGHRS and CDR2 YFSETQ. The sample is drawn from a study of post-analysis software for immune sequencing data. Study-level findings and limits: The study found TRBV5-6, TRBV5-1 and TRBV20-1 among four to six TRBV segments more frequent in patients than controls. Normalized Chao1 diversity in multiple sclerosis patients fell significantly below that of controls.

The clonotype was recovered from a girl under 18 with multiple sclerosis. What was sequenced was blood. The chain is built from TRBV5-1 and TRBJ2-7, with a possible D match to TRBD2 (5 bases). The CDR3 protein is CASSLDGVGIVDEQYF. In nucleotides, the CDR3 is TGCGCCAGCAGCTTGGACGGCGTCGGGATAGTCGACGAGCAGTACTTC.